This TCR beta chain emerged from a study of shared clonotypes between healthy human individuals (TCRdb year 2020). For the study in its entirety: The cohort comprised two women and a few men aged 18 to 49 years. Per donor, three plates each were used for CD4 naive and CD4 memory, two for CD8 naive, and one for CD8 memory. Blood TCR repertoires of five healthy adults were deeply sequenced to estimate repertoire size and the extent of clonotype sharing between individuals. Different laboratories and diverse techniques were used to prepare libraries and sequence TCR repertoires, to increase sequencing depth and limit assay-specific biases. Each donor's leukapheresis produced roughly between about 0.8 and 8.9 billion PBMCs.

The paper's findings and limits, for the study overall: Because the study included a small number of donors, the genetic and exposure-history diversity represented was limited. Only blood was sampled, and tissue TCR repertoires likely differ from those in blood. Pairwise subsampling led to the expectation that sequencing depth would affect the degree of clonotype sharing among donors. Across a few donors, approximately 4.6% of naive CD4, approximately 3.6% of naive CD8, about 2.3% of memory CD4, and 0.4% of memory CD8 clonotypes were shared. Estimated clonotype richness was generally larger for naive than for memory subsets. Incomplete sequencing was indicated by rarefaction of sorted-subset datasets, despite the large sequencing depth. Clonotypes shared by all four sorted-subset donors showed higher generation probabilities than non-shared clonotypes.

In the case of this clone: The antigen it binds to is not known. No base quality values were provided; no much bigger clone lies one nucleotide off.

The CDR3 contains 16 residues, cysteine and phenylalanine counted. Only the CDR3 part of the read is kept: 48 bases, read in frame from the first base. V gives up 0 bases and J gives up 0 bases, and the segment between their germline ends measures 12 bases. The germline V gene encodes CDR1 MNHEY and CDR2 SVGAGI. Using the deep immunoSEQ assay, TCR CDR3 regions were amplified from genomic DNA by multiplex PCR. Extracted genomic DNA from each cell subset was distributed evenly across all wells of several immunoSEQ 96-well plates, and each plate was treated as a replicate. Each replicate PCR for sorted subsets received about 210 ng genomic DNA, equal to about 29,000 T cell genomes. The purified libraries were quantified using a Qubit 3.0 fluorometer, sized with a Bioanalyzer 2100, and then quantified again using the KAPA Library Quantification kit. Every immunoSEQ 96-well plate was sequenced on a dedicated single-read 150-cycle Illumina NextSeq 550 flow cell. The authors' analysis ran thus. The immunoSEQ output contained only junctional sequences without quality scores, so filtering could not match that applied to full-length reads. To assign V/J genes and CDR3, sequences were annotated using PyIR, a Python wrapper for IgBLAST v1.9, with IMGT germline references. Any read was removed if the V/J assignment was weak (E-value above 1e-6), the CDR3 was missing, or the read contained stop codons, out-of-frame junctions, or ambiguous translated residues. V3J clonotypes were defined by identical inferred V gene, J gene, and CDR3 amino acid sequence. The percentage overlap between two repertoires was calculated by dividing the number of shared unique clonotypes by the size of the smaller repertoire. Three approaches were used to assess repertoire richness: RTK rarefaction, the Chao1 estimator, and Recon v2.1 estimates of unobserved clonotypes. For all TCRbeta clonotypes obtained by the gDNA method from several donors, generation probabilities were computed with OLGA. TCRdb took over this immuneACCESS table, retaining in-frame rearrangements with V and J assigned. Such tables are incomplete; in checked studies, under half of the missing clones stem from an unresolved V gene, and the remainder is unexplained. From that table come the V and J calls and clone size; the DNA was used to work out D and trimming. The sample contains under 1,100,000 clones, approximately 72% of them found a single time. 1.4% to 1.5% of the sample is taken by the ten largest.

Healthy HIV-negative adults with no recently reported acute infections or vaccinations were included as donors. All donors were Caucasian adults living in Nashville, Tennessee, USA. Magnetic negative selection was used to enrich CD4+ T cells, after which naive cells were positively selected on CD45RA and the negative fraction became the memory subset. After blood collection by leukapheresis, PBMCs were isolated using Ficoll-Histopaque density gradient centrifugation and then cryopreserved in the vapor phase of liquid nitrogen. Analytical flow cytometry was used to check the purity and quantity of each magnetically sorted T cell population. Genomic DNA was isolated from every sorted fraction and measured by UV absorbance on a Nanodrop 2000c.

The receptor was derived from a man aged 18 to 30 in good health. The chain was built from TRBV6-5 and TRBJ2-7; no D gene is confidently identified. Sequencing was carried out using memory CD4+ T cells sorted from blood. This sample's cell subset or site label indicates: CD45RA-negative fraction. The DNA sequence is TGTGCCAGCAGTTACTCGCCCAGAACGATCTCCTACGAGCAGTACTTC. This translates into CASSYSPRTISYEQYF.